The 30 T cell receptor beta chains below all came from one sample that was sequenced in a study of T cell responses to AZD1222 COVID-19 vaccine. The protocol was immunoSEQ multiplex PCR, while the TCRdb copy is restricted to in-frame clones and leaves out a portion. The sample has about 90,000 clones, 85% to 90% seen once. The sequenced sample was peripheral blood, obtained on day 0 of MenACWY control vaccination. These TCRs come from an adult in good health.

This chain joins TRBV7-2 and TRBJ1-2; D may be TRBD1 (6 bases). The CDR3 is 15 residues long. Germline loops: CDR1 SGHTA, CDR2 FQGNSA. The ends were cut back, 1 base at V and 8 bases at J, with 17 bases in the middle. CDR3 in amino acids: CASSLEVTGSQGYTF. The CDR3 nucleotides read TGTGCCAGCAGCTTAGAAGTCACAGGGTCCCAGGGCTACACCTTC.

In DNA, the CDR3 is TGTGCCAGCAGCCAAGCGACAGGGATACAAGAGACCCAGTACTTC. This translates into CASSQATGIQETQYF. V gene TRBV3-1 (or the pseudogene TRBV3-2) combines with J gene TRBJ2-5, with 7 bases matching TRBD1. The CDR3 covers 15 residues. V trimming: 1 base; J trimming: 2 bases; junction bases outside the gene matches: 4. The germline V gene encodes CDR1 LGHDT and CDR2 YNNKEL (reference sequence).

Only a few counts were recorded for this clone. This CDR3 is CASSRQAYEQYF. CDR3 in DNA: TGTGCCAGCAGTCGACAGGCCTACGAGCAGTACTTC. This rearrangement joins TRBV12-3 or TRBV12-4 to TRBJ2-7; D perhaps matches TRBD1 (6 bases). V lost 5 bases, J lost 2 bases, and 7 bases lay in between. The CDR3 is made up of 12 amino acids.

Comment on this clone: At the DNA level, this CDR3 is encoded by other sequences in the same sample as well. V gene TRBV9 combines with J gene TRBJ2-3; D remains ambiguous. Germline assignment: CDR1 SGDLS and CDR2 YYNGEE. CDR3 size: 13 residues. V lost 0 bases and J 2 bases, leaving 4 bases between the germline ends. CDR3 bases: TGTGCCAGCAGCGTAGTTGCCACAGATACGCAGTATTTT. Protein product: CASSVVATDTQYF.

This clone came up once. This chain joins TRBV2 and TRBJ1-2; possibly TRBD1 for D (5 bases). V was pared by 6 bases and J by 0 bases, with 14 bases between. The germline V gene encodes CDR1 SNHLY and CDR2 FYNNEI. The CDR3 has 15 amino acids. CDR3 nucleotide sequence: TGTGCCAGCAGGCCCGACAGATCTGCTAACTATGGCTACACCTTC. Its translation is CASRPDRSANYGYTF.

The gene calls are TRBV10-3 and TRBJ1-1, with 10 nucleotides matching TRBD1. V shed 5 bases, J shed 2 bases, and the junction held 5 bases outside the gene matches. Germline V gene data show CDR1 as ENHRY and CDR2 as SYGVKD. The CDR3 length is 15 residues. The CDR3 nucleotides are TGTGCCATCAGTCCCGGGACAGGGGTAAACACTGAAGCTTTCTTT. It is translated as CAISPGTGVNTEAFF.

The sample holds a few counts of this clone. The chain is built from TRBV6-6 and TRBJ2-2, with 7 bases aligning to TRBD1. The CDR3 spans 14 residues. CDR1 is MNHNY and CDR2 is SVGAGI in the germline V gene (reference sequence). J lost 4 bases, V lost 6 bases, and 5 bases had no gene match. The CDR3 reads CASRYRGGTGELFF. DNA of the CDR3: TGTGCCAGCAGATACAGGGGCGGCACCGGGGAGCTGTTTTTT.

The chain joins TRBV7-2 to TRBJ1-3, with no clear D. The CDR3 is made up of 13 amino acids. Germline V gives CDR1 SGHTA, CDR2 FQGNSA. V lost 5 bases and J 3 bases, leaving 8 bases between the germline ends. The chain's CDR3 is CASSPLVGNTIYF. The CDR3 DNA is TGTGCCAGCAGCCCTTTGGTTGGAAACACCATATATTTT.

The chain is built from TRBV2 and TRBJ1-5; D is unresolved. V was pared by 6 bases and J by 0 bases, with 3 bases between. The CDR3 contains 12 residues. Germline loops: CDR1 SNHLY, CDR2 FYNNEI. The CDR3: CASRDSNQPQHF. In DNA, the CDR3 is TGTGCCAGCAGGGATAGCAATCAGCCCCAGCATTTT.

This clone was recorded only once. The chain links TRBV28 to TRBJ1-5; no reliable D call. With 2 bases removed from V and 3 bases from J, the gap between germline ends came to 8 bases. Germline V gene sequence: CDR1 MDHEN, CDR2 SYDVKM. This CDR3 contains 14 residues. This CDR3 reads CASSLGQFNQPQHF. Written as DNA, the CDR3 is TGTGCCAGCAGTTTAGGTCAGTTCAATCAGCCCCAGCATTTT.

This clone has a handful of counts. The chain carries TRBV7-2 and TRBJ1-4, with D unclear. Germline V gives CDR1 SGHTA, CDR2 FQGNSA. V was pared by 5 bases and J by 8 bases, with 12 bases between. The CDR3 extends over 13 amino acids. The CDR3 spells CASSQYYFEKLFF. As DNA, the CDR3 is TGTGCCAGCAGCCAATATTATTTCGAAAAACTGTTTTTT.

The chain has TRBV19 and TRBJ1-5; D remains ambiguous. Germline V lookup: CDR1 LNHDA, CDR2 SQIVND (reference sequence). The germline V and J ends were trimmed by 3 bases and 3 bases, with 9 bases remaining between them. CDR3 length equals 14 residues. CDR3 bases: TGTGCCAGTAGTATTTGGGAGATCAATCAGCCCCAGCATTTT. Residues: CASSIWEINQPQHF.

The rearrangement joins TRBV6-5 to TRBJ2-2; 9 bases are shared with TRBD1. The CDR3 is 15 amino acids. Germline V gene lookup returns CDR1 MNHEY and CDR2 SVGAGI. J was trimmed by 6 bases and V by 6 bases; bases with no gene match: 8. This CDR3 is CASRIPGTGSGELFF. The CDR3 DNA sequence: TGTGCCAGCAGAATCCCCGGGACAGGGTCCGGGGAGCTGTTTTTT.

The chain joins TRBV19 to TRBJ1-2; 8 nucleotides align to TRBD1. Germline V gene data show CDR1 as LNHDA and CDR2 as SQIVND (reference sequence). This CDR3 comprises 15 residues. V lost 4 bases, J lost 0 bases, and 4 bases stayed unmatched. This CDR3 is CASSTTGVPNYGYTF. The CDR3, as DNA: TGTGCCAGTAGTACGACAGGGGTACCTAACTATGGCTACACCTTC.

The chain links TRBV7-9 to TRBJ2-7; no definite D call. This CDR3 is 13 amino acids long. The germline V and J ends were trimmed by 3 bases and 3 bases, with 9 bases remaining between them. Looked up from germline, CDR1 is SEHNR and CDR2 is FQNEAQ (reference sequence). The CDR3 DNA is TGTGCCAGCAGCTTTTTAAGCGACTACGAGCAGTACTTC. Its protein is CASSFLSDYEQYF.

V is TRBV11-2 and J is TRBJ1-2; D ambiguous. The length of the CDR3 is 14 residues. CDR1 is SGHAT and CDR2 is FQNNGV in the germline V gene. Trimming cost V 5 bases and J 2 bases, with 12 bases left between them. The DNA of the CDR3 is TGTGCCAGCAGCCAACTCACAGAGAACTATGGCTACACCTTC. The encoded protein is CASSQLTENYGYTF.

This sequence joins TRBV19 and TRBJ2-1; D possibly matches TRBD1 or TRBD2 (6 bases each). The CDR3 is 15 amino acids. V lost 3 bases and J lost 0, with 9 bases in between. CDR1 is LNHDA, CDR2 SQIVND, per germline (reference sequence). The CDR3 loop is CASSIGGPSYNEQFF. The CDR3 DNA reads as TGTGCCAGTAGTATTGGGGGGCCCTCCTACAATGAGCAGTTCTTC.

The CDR3 coding sequence is TGTGCCAGCAGTTACGGCGGAGGGTATAATGGCTACACCTTC. As protein: CASSYGGGYNGYTF. V and J are TRBV6-2 or TRBV6-3 and TRBJ1-2; D uncertain. V was cut by 2 bases and J by 6 bases, with 13 bases left in between. CDR1 and CDR2 (germline): MNHEY, SVGEGT. This CDR3 has 14 amino acids.

This clone was counted ten times or more. The chain combines TRBV5-6 with TRBJ2-7; D is possibly TRBD2 (5 bases). Trimming shortened V by 0 bases and J by 7 bases, and 8 bases separated the two germline ends. This CDR3 spans 12 amino acids. Germline CDR1 and CDR2: SGHDT and YYEEEE. The CDR3 DNA follows: TGTGCCAGCAGCTTGGGAGGGTTTGAGCAGTACTTC. This encodes CASSLGGFEQYF.

The rearrangement joins TRBV6-2 or TRBV6-3 to TRBJ1-1; no clear D. From germline, CDR1 is MNHEY and CDR2 SVGEGT. V lost 5 bases and J lost 4, with 11 bases in between. This CDR3 is 13 amino acids long. The CDR3 here is CASSTDASTEAFF. The CDR3, as DNA: TGTGCCAGCAGTACAGACGCGAGCACTGAAGCTTTCTTT.

The gene calls are TRBV7-9 and TRBJ2-7; D is unresolved. CDR3 size: 12 residues. Deletions cut 5 bases from V and 3 bases from J, with 8 bases between. Germline V gene lookup returns CDR1 SEHNR and CDR2 FQNEAQ (reference sequence). The CDR3: CASSPPGYEQYF. The CDR3 nucleotides are TGTGCCAGCAGCCCGCCGGGCTACGAGCAGTACTTC.

The gene calls are TRBV5-1 and TRBJ2-3, with D unresolved. The CDR3 loop spans 16 amino acids. Germline V gives CDR1 SGHRS, CDR2 YFSETQ. Between the trimmed V and J ends, which lost 0 bases and 0 bases, there was a span of 11 bases. The CDR3 DNA sequence: TGCGCCAGCAGCTTGGCCCTTGACGGTAGCACAGATACGCAGTATTTT. Translating gives CASSLALDGSTDTQYF.

This clone was counted a few times. The chain joins TRBV29-1 to TRBJ1-3, with D hard to call. Germline V gene data show CDR1 as SQVTM and CDR2 as ANQGSEA. V lost 2 bases and J lost 4, with 3 bases in between. CDR3 length: 11 amino acids. Here the CDR3 reads CSVELGNTIYF. The CDR3 coding sequence is TGCAGCGTTGAACTCGGAAACACCATATATTTT.

This chain connects TRBV28 to TRBJ1-1; no reliable D call. The CDR3 totals 15 residues. Germline V gives CDR1 MDHEN, CDR2 SYDVKM. Trimming left V 2 bases short and J 4 bases short, with 14 bases between. The CDR3 DNA sequence: TGTGCCAGCAGTTTACAAGTGTTGACCGGCACTGAAGCTTTCTTT. It yields the protein CASSLQVLTGTEAFF. Full variable domain (rest looked up from reference TRBV28 and TRBJ1-1): DVKVTQSSRYLVKRTGEKVFLECVQDMDHENMFWYRQDPGLGLRLIYFSYDVKMKEKGDIPEGYSVSREKKERFSLILESASTNQTSMYLCASSLQVLTGTEAFFGQGTRLTVV.

The rearrangement joins TRBV13 to TRBJ1-2, with a tentative D call TRBD1 (6 bases). Per the germline V gene, CDR1 is PRHDT and CDR2 is FYEKMQ (reference sequence). CDR3 length: 14 amino acids. With 5 bases removed from V and 5 bases from J, the gap between germline ends came to 15 bases. The CDR3 loop is CASSLYLTGYGYTF. The CDR3, as DNA: TGTGCCAGCAGCCTCTACTTGACAGGATATGGCTACACCTTC. Using reference TRBV13 and TRBJ1-2 for the parts outside the CDR3, the full variable domain is AAGVIQSPRHLIKEKRETATLKCYPIPRHDTVYWYQQGPGQDPQFLISFYEKMQSDKGSIPDRFSAQQFSDYHSELNMSSLELGDSALYFCASSLYLTGYGYTFGSGTRLTVV.

The rearrangement uses TRBV7-2 and TRBJ2-5, with TRBD1 matching 7 bases. Germline CDR1 SGHTA, CDR2 FQGNSA. The trim removed 4 bases at V and 0 bases at J, leaving 5 bases unmatched. The CDR3 extends over 15 amino acids. CDR3 residues: CASSSQGLYQETQYF. The DNA for the CDR3 is TGTGCCAGCAGCTCACAGGGGCTTTACCAAGAGACCCAGTACTTC.

This chain links TRBV28 with TRBJ2-7; 10 positions agree with TRBD1. The CDR3 totals 15 residues. With 3 bases clipped from V and 2 bases from J, the junction kept 4 bases outside the gene matches. The germline CDR1 and CDR2 sequences are MDHEN and SYDVKM. In nucleotides, the CDR3 is TGTGCCAGCAGTTTCACCGGGACAGGGGCCTACGAGCAGTACTTC. Its translation: CASSFTGTGAYEQYF.

The chain couples TRBV7-8 to TRBJ2-7, with 9 bases aligning to TRBD2. V lost 4 bases and J lost 5; bases outside the gene matches: 9. Germline V gene lookup returns CDR1 SGHVS and CDR2 FQNEAQ. The CDR3 is 15 residues long. The CDR3 reads CASSSLWLAGNEQYF. CDR3 bases: TGTGCCAGCAGCTCCCTGTGGCTAGCGGGGAACGAGCAGTACTTC.

The rearrangement joins TRBV6-6 to TRBJ2-7; 7 bases fit TRBD1. Germline CDR1 and CDR2: MNHNY and SVGAGI (reference sequence). This CDR3 comprises 13 residues. Trimming took 2 bases from V and 5 from J; bases not matched to a gene: 3. DNA of the CDR3: TGTGCCAGCAGTTACAGGGGGCCCGACGAGCAGTACTTC. It translates to CASSYRGPDEQYF.

The rearrangement links TRBV30 to TRBJ1-1, with unresolved D. Trimming took off 0 bases at V and 2 bases at J, with 7 bases between the two ends. CDR1 and CDR2 (germline): GTSNPN, SVGIG (reference sequence). The CDR3 runs to 13 residues. CDR3 in DNA: TGTGCCTGGAGTGTTCGGGAAAACACTGAAGCTTTCTTT. Its protein product is CAWSVRENTEAFF.